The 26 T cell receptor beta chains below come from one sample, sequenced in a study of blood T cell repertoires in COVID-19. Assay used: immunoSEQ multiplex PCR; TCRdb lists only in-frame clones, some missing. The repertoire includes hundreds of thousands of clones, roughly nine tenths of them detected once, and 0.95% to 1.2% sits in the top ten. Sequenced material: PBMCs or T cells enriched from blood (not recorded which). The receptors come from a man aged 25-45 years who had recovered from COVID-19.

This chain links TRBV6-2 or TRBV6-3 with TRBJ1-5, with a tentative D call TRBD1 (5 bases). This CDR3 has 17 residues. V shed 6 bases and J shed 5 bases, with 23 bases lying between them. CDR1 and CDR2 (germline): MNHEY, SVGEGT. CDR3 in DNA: TGTGCCAGCAGCGCACTCACAGGCTCCCATCTTCATCAGCCCCAGCATTTT. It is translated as CASSALTGSHLHQPQHF.

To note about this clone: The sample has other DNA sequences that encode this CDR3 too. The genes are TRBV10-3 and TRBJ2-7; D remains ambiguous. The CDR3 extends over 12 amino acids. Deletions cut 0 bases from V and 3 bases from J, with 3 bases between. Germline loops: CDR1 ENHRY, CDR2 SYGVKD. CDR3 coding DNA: TGTGCCATCAGTGAGTCCGGCTACGAGCAGTACTTC. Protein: CAISESGYEQYF.

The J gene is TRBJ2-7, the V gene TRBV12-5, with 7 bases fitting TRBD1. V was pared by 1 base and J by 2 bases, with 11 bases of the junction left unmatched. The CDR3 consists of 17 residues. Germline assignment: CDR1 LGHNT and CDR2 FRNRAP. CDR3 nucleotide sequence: TGTGCTAGTGGTTTGGCTACGGGACAGAGGGTTACCTACGAGCAGTACTTC. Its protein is CASGLATGQRVTYEQYF.

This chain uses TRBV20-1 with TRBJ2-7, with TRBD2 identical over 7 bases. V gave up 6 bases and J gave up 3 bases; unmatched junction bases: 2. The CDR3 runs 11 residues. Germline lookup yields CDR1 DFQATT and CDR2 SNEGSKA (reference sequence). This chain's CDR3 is CSAPSGYEQYF. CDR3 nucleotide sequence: TGCAGTGCCCCTAGCGGCTACGAGCAGTACTTC.

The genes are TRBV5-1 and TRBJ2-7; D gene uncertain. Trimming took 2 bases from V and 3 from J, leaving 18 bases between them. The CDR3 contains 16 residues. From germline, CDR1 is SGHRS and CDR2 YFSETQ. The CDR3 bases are TGCGCCAGCAGCTTAAGCTCCTGGGCAGACGACTACGAGCAGTACTTC. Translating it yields CASSLSSWADDYEQYF.

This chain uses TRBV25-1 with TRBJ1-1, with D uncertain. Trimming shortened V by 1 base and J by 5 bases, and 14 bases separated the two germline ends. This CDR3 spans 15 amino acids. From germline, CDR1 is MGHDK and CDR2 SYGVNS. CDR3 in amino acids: CASSESFRAGTEAFF. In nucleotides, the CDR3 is TGTGCCAGCAGTGAATCTTTTCGTGCGGGGACTGAAGCTTTCTTT.

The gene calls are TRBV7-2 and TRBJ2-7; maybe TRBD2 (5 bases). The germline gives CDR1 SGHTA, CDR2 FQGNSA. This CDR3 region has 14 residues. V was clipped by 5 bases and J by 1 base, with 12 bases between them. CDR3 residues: CASSPEVISYEQYF. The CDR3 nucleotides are TGTGCCAGCAGCCCGGAGGTTATTTCCTACGAGCAGTACTTC.

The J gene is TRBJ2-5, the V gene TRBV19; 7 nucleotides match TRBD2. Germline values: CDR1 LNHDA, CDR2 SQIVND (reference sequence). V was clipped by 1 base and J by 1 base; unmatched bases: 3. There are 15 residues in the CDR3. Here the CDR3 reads CASSIGRLAQETQYF. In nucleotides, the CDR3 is TGTGCCAGTAGTATAGGGAGACTAGCCCAAGAGACCCAGTACTTC.

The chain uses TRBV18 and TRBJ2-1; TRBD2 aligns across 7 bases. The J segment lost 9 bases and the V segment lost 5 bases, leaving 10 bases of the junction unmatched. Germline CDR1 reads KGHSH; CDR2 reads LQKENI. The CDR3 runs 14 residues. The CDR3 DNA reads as TGTGCCAGCTCAGCAGCAGAGTCGGGGGGTGAGCAGTTCTTC. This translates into CASSAAESGGEQFF.

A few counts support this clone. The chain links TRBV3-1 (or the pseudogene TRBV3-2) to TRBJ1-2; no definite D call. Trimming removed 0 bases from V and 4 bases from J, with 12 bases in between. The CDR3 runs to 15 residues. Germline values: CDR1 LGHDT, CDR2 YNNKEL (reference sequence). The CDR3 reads CASSQDHAARYGYTF. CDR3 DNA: TGTGCCAGCAGCCAAGATCATGCGGCGCGCTATGGCTACACCTTC.

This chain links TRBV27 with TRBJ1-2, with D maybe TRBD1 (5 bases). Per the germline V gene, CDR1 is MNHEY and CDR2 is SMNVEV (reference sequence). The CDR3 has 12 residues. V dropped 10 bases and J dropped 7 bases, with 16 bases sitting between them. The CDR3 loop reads CATAGPPAGYTF. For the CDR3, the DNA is TGTGCCACCGCAGGGCCTCCAGCTGGCTACACCTTC.

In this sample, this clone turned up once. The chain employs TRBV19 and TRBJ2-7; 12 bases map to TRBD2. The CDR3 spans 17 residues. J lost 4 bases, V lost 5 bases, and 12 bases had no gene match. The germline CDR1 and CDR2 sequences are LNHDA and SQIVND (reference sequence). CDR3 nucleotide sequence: TGTGCCAGTAGTCCTGGGGGACTAGCGGGCACCATTTACGAGCAGTACTTC. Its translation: CASSPGGLAGTIYEQYF.

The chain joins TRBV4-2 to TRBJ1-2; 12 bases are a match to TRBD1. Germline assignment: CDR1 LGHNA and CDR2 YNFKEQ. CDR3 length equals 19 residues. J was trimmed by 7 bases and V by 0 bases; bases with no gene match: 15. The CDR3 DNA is TGTGCCAGCAGCCAAGATACAGGGGGGACAGGGGGCTATGGCTTTGGCTACACCTTC. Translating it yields CASSQDTGGTGGYGFGYTF.

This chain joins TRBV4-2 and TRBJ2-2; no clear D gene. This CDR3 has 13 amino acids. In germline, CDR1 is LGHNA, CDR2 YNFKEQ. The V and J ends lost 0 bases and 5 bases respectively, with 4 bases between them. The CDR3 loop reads CASSQDNTGELFF. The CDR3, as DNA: TGTGCCAGCAGCCAAGACAATACCGGGGAGCTGTTTTTT.

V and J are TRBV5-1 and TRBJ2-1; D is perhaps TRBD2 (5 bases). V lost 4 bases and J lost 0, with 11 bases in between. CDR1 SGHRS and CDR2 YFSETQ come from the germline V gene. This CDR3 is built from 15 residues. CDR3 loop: CASSTGGTSYNEQFF. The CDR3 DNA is TGCGCCAGCAGCACTGGAGGAACCTCCTACAATGAGCAGTTCTTC.

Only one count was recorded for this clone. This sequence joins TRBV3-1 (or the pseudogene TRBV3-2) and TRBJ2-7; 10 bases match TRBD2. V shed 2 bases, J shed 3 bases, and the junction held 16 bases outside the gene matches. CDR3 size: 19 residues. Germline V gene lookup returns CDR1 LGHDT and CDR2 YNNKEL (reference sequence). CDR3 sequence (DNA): TGTGCCAGCAGCCAATGGGGTCTAGCGGGAGCGCAGTCCCGCTACGAGCAGTACTTC. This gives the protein CASSQWGLAGAQSRYEQYF.

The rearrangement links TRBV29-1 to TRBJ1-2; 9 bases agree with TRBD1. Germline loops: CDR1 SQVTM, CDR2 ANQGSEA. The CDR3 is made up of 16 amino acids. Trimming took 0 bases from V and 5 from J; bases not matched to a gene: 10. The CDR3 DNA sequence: TGCAGCGTTGAAGATCCGGGGACAGGGATGGATTATGGCTACACCTTC. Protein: CSVEDPGTGMDYGYTF.

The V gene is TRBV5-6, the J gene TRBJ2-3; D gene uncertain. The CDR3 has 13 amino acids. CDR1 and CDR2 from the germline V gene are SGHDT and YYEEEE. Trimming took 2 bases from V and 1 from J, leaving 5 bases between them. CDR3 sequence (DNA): TGTGCCAGCAGCTTAATCGGCACAGATACGCAGTATTTT. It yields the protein CASSLIGTDTQYF.

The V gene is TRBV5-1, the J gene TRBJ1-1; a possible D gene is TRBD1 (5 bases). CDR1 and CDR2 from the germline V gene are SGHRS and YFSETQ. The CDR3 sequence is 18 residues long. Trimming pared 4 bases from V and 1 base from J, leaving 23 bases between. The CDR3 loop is CASSPLLGANTKNTEAFF. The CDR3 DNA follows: TGCGCCAGCAGCCCTTTATTAGGGGCCAACACCAAGAACACTGAAGCTTTCTTT.

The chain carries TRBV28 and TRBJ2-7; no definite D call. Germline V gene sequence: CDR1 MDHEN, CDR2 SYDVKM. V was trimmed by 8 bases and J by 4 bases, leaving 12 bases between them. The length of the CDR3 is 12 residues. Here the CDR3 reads CASSGELYEQYF. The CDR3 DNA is TGTGCCAGCTCCGGAGAGCTATACGAGCAGTACTTC.

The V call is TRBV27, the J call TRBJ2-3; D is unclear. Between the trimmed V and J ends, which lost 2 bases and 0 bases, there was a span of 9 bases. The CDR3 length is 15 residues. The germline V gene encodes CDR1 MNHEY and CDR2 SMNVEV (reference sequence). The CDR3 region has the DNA TGTGCCAGCAGTTTAAATTTTCCGAGCACAGATACGCAGTATTTT. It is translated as CASSLNFPSTDTQYF.

CDR3 DNA: TGTGCCAGCAGCAAAACTAGCGGGTCGTACAATGAGCAGTTCTTC. Amino acids: CASSKTSGSYNEQFF. V is TRBV9 and J is TRBJ2-1; 9 positions agree with TRBD2. The CDR3 totals 15 residues. Per the germline V gene, CDR1 is SGDLS and CDR2 is YYNGEE. Trimming cost V 4 bases and J 4 bases; bases outside gene matches: 6.

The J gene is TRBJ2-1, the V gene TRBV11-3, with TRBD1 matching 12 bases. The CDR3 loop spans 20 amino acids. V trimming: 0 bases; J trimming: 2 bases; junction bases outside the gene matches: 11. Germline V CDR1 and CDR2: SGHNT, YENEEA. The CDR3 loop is CASSLDRDRGLGKAYNEQFF. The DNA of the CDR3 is TGTGCCAGCAGCTTAGACCGGGACAGGGGGCTGGGGAAGGCCTACAATGAGCAGTTCTTC. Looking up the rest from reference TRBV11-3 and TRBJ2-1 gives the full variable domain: EAGVVQSPRYKIIEKKQPVAFWCNPISGHNTLYWYLQNLGQGPELLIRYENEEAVDDSQLPKDRFSAERLKGVDSTLKIQPAELGDSAVYLCASSLDRDRGLGKAYNEQFFGPGTRLTVL.

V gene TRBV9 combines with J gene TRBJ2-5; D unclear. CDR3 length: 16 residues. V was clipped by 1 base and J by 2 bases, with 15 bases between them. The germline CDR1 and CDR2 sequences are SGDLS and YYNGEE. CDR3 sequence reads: CASSVTEGGQQETQYF. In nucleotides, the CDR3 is TGTGCCAGCAGCGTAACCGAAGGCGGTCAACAAGAGACCCAGTACTTC.

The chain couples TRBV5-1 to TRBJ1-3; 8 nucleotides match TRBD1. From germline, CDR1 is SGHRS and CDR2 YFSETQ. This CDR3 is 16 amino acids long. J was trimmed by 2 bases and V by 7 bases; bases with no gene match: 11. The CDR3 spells CASGPGQGATGNTIYF. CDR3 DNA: TGCGCCAGCGGCCCAGGGCAGGGGGCTACTGGAAACACCATATATTTT.

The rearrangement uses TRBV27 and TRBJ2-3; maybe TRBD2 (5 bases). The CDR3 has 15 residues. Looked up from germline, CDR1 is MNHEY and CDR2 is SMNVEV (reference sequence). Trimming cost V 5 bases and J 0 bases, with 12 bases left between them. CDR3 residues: CASSARLSSTDTQYF. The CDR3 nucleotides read TGTGCCAGCAGTGCAAGACTATCAAGCACAGATACGCAGTATTTT.